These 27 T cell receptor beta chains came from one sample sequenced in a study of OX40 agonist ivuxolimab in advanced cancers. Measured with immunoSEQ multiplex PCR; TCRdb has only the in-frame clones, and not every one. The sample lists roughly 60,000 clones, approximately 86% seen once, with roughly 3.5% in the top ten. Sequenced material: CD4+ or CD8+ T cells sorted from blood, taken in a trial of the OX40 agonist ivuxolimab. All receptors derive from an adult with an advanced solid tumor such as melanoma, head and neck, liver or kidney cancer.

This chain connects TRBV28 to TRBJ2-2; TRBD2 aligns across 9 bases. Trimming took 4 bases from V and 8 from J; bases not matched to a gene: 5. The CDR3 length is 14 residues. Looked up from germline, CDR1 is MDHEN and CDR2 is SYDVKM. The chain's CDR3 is CASSSLAGEGELFF. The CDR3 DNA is TGTGCCAGCAGTTCCTTAGCGGGAGAAGGGGAGCTGTTTTTT. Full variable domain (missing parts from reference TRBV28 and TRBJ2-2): DVKVTQSSRYLVKRTGEKVFLECVQDMDHENMFWYRQDPGLGLRLIYFSYDVKMKEKGDIPEGYSVSREKKERFSLILESASTNQTSMYLCASSSLAGEGELFFGEGSRLTVL.

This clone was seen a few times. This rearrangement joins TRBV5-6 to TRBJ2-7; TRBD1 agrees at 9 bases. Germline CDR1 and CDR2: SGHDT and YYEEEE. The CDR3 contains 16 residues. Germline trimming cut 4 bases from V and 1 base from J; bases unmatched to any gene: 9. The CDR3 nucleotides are TGTGCCAGCAGCCCCGGGACAGGGTCTTCTTCCTACGAGCAGTACTTC. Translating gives CASSPGTGSSSYEQYF.

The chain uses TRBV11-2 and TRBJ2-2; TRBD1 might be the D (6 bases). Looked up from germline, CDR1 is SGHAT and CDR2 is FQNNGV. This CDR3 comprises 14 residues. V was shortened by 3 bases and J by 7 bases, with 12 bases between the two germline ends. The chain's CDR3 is CASSFDTGFGELFF. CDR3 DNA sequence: TGTGCCAGCAGCTTTGACACAGGGTTCGGGGAGCTGTTTTTT.

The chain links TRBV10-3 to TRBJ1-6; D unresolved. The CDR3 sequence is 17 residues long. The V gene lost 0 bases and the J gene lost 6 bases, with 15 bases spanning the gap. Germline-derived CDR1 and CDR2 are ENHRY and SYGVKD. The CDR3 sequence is CAISESTDAPTNSPLHF. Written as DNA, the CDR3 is TGTGCCATCAGTGAGTCGACGGATGCCCCGACTAATTCACCCCTCCACTTT.

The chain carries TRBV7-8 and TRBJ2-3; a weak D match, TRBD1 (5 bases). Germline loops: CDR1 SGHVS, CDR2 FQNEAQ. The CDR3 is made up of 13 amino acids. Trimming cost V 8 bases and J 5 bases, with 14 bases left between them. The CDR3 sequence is CASGWQGKDTQYF. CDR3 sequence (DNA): TGTGCCAGCGGTTGGCAGGGTAAAGATACGCAGTATTTT. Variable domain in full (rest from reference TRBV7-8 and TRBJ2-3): GAGVSQSPRYKVAKRGQDVALRCDPISGHVSLFWYQQALGQGPEFLTYFQNEAQLDKSGLPSDRFFAERPEGSVSTLKIQRTQQEDSAVYLCASGWQGKDTQYFGPGTRLTVL.

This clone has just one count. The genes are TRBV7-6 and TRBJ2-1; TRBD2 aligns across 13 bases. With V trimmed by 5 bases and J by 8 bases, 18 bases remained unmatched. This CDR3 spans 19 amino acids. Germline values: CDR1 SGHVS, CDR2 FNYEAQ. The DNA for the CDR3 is TGTGCCAGCAGCCTCGGACAGGGCGGACCACTAGCGGGAGGGTATGAGCAGTTCTTC. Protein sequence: CASSLGQGGPLAGGYEQFF.

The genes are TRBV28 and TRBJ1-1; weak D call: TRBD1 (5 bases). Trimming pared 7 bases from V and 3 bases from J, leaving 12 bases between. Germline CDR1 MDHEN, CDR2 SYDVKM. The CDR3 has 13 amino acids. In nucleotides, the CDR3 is TGTGCCAGCACCCAGGGTTTCGACACTGAAGCTTTCTTT. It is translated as CASTQGFDTEAFF.

The chain's CDR3 is CASSLVRTGGPNEQFF. As DNA, the CDR3 is TGTGCCAGCAGCTTAGTACGTACGGGAGGGCCCAATGAGCAGTTCTTC. The V gene is TRBV11-2, the J gene TRBJ2-1, with 8 bases that match TRBD2. The CDR3 spans 16 residues. V lost 1 base and J lost 6; bases outside the gene matches: 8. The germline V gene has CDR1 SGHAT and CDR2 FQNNGV. Full variable domain (remainder filled in from reference TRBV11-2 and TRBJ2-1): EAGVAQSPRYKIIEKRQSVAFWCNPISGHATLYWYQQILGQGPKLLIQFQNNGVVDDSQLPKDRFSAERLKGVDSTLKIQPAKLEDSAVYLCASSLVRTGGPNEQFFGPGTRLTVL.

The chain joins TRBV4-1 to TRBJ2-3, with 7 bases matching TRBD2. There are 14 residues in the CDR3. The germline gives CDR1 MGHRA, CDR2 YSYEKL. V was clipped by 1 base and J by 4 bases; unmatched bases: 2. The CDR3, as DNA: TGCGCCAGCAGCCAAGTGGCGGGAGCAGATACGCAGTATTTT. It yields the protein CASSQVAGADTQYF.

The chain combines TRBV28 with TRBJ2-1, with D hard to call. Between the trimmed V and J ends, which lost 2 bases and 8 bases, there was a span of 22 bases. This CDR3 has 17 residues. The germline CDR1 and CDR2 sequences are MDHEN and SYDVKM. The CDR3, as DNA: TGTGCCAGCAGTTTAGGCATAGCTCTTAATATAGGGTATGAGCAGTTCTTC. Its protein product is CASSLGIALNIGYEQFF.

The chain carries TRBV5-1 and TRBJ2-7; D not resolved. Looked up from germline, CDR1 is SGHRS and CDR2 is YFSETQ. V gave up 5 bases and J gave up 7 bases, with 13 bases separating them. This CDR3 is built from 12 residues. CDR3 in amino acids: CASRESTGEQYF. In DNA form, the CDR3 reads TGCGCCAGCAGGGAATCAACGGGTGAGCAGTACTTC.

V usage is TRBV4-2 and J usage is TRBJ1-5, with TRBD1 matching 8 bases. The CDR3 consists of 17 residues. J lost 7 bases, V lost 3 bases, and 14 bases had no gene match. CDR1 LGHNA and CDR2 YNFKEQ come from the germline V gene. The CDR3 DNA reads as TGTGCCAGCAGCCAGTATCTCGGGACAGGTCTGAGCCAGCCCCAGCATTTT. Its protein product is CASSQYLGTGLSQPQHF.

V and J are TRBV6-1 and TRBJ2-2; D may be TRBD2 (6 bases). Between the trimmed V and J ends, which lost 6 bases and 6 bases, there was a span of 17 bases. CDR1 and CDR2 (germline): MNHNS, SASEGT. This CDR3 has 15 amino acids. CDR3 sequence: CASSHGTPWPGELFF. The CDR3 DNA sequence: TGTGCCAGCAGCCACGGGACTCCCTGGCCCGGGGAGCTGTTTTTT.

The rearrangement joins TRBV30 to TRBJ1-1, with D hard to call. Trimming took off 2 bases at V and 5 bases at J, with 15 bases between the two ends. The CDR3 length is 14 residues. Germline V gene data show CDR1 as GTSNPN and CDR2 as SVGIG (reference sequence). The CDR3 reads CAWSIWLGGTEAFF. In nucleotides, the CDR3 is TGTGCCTGGAGTATTTGGCTGGGTGGGACTGAAGCTTTCTTT.

The chain's CDR3 is CASSSSGTGVSEQYF. The CDR3 DNA follows: TGTGCCAGCAGCTCTTCGGGGACAGGGGTATCCGAGCAGTACTTC. The genes are TRBV7-3 and TRBJ2-7, with 10 bases identical to TRBD1. J gave up 6 bases and V 4 bases, and 9 bases lay outside the gene matches. The CDR3 sequence is 15 residues long. Germline V gene sequence: CDR1 SGHTA, CDR2 FQGTGA.

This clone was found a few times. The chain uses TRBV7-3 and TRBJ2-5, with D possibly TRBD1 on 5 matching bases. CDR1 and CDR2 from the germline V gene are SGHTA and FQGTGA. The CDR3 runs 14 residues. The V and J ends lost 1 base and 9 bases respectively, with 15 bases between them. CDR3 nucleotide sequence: TGTGCCAGCAGCTTAAGTCGCGACTTGGGGCCCCAGTACTTC. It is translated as CASSLSRDLGPQYF.

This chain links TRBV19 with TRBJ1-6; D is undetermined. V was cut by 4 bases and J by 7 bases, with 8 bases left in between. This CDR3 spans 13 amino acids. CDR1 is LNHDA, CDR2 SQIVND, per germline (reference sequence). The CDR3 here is CASSTQWNSPLHF. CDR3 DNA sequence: TGTGCCAGTAGTACTCAATGGAATTCACCCCTCCACTTT.

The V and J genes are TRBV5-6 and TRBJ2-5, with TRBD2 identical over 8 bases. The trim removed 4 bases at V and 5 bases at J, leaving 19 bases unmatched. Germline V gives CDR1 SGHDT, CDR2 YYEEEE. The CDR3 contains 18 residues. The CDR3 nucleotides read TGTGCCAGCAGCGGGTCGACTAGCGCCTCACCGATCCGGGAGACCCAGTACTTC. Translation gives CASSGSTSASPIRETQYF.

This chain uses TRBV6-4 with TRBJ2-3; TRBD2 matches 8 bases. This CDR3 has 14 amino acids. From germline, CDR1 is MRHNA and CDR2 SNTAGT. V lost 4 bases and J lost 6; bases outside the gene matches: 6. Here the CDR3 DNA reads TGTGCCAGCAGTGCGGGGACTAGTTCCGATACGCAGTATTTT. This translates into CASSAGTSSDTQYF.

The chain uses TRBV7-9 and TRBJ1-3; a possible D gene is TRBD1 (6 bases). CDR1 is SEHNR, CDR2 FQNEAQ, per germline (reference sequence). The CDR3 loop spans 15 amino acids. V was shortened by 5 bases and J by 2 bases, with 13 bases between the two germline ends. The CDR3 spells CASSRSGATGNTIYF. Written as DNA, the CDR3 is TGTGCCAGCAGCCGATCAGGGGCAACTGGAAACACCATATATTTT.

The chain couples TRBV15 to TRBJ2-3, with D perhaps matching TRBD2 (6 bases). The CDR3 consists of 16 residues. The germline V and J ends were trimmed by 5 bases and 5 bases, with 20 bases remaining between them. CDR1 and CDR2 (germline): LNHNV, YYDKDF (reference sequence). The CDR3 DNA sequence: TGTGCCACCAGCCCCTCGCTGGTAGCGCGGGAAGATACGCAGTATTTT. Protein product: CATSPSLVAREDTQYF.

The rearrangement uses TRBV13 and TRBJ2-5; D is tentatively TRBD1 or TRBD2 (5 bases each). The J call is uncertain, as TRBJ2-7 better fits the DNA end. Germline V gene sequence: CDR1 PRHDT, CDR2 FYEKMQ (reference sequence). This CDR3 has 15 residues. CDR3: CASSLQGRESYEQYF. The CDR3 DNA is TGTGCCAGCAGCTTACAGGGCAGGGAGTCCTACGAGCAGTACTTC.

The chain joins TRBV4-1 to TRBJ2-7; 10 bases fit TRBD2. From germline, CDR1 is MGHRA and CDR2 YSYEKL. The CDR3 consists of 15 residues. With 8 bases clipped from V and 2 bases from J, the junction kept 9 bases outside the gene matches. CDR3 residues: CASSEPSGGAYEQYF. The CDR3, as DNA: TGCGCCAGCTCCGAACCTAGCGGGGGCGCCTACGAGCAGTACTTC.

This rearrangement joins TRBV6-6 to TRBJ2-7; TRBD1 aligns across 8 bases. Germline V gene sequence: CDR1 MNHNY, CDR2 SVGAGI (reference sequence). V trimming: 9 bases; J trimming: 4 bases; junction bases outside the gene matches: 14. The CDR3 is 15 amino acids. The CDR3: CASSITRQGSYEQYF. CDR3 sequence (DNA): TGTGCCAGTTCAATCACGAGACAGGGGTCGTACGAGCAGTACTTC.

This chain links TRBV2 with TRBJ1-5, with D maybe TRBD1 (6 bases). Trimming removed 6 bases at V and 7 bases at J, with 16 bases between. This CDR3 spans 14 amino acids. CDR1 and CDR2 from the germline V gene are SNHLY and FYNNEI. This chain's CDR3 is CASSPGAGRQPQHF. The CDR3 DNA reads TGTGCCAGCAGCCCAGGGGCAGGGAGACAGCCCCAGCATTTT.

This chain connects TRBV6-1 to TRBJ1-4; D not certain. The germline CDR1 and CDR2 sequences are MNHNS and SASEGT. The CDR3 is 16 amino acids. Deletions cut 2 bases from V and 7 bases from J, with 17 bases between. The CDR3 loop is CASSELVGREGEKLFF. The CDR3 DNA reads TGTGCCAGCAGTGAACTCGTCGGGAGGGAGGGTGAAAAACTGTTTTTT.

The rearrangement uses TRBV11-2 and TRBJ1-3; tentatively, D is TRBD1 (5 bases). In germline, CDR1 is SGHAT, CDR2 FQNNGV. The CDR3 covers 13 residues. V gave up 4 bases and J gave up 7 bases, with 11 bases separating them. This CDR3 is CASSSGPQNTIYF. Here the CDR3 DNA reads TGTGCCAGCAGCTCGGGACCACAGAACACCATATATTTT. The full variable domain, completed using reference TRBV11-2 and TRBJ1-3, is EAGVAQSPRYKIIEKRQSVAFWCNPISGHATLYWYQQILGQGPKLLIQFQNNGVVDDSQLPKDRFSAERLKGVDSTLKIQPAKLEDSAVYLCASSSGPQNTIYFGEGSWLTVV.